Sequencing of this T cell receptor beta chain was carried out in a study of neoadjuvant anti-PD-1 for oral cavity cancer. Background on the study: Patients without progression got a fourth dose around day 43.

Libraries were prepared by immunoSEQ multiplex PCR; TCRdb keeps only in-frame clonotypes and omits some of them. The top ten hold around 4.6% of the sample, which has about 9,800 clones, roughly three fifths seen once. Time point reported: after neoadjuvant nivolumab, at surgical resection. This clone was detected only a few times. The source was PBMCs, collected after nivolumab (anti-PD-1) treatment. This TCR was sampled from a person aged 40-85 years with oral cavity squamous cell carcinoma.

Here the CDR3 reads CASSWGQGGNQPQHF. The CDR3 bases are TGCGCCAGCAGTTGGGGACAGGGGGGCAATCAGCCCCAGCATTTT. The chain uses TRBV5-1 and TRBJ1-5; 11 bases fit TRBD1. CDR1 SGHRS and CDR2 YFSETQ come from the germline V gene. J was trimmed by 2 bases and V by 5 bases; bases with no gene match: 3. The length of the CDR3 is 15 residues. Filled out from reference TRBV5-1 and TRBJ1-5, the complete variable domain reads KAGVTQTPRYLIKTRGQQVTLSCSPISGHRSVSWYQQTPGQGLQFLFEYFSETQRNKGNFPGRFSGRQFSNSRSEMNVSTLELGDSALYLCASSWGQGGNQPQHFGDGTRLSIL.